This T cell receptor (beta chain) is from a study of T cell repertoires and HLA-DP antigens. As for the study in general: Versus self, one alloantigen differed at one groove amino acid, the other at roughly ten.

The repertoire was sequenced with immunoSEQ multiplex PCR; TCRdb's copy has only in-frame clones and lacks some. The sample lists around 100,000 clones, 90% to 95% occurring once. This CDR3 region has 16 residues. J gave up 2 bases and V 4 bases, and 6 bases lay outside the gene matches. CDR1 is MGHRA and CDR2 is YSYEKL in the germline V gene. Concerning this clone: What it binds is not known.

V usage is TRBV4-1 and J usage is TRBJ2-4, with 9 bases lining up with TRBD1. The origin of this receptor is a woman younger than 35 in good health and CMV-seronegative. Material: CD4+ T cells from PBMCs. The CDR3: CASSRPGQGPKNIQYF. CDR3 bases: TGCGCCAGCAGCCGACCGGGACAGGGCCCCAAAAACATTCAGTACTTC.